The clone carrying this TCR beta chain was counted between two and nine times. TCRdb re-called the reads with MiXCR, one entry per CDR3 protein. The table lists approximately 240,000 distinct CDR3 sequences, about 12% of them singletons. This sample is drawn from a study of T cell repertoires in cytomegalovirus infection. V lost 9 bases and J 0 bases, leaving 12 bases between the germline ends. The CDR3 length is 14 residues. Germline CDR1 is LNHDA and CDR2 is SQIVND (reference sequence). Sequenced material: PBMCs. The rearrangement uses TRBV19 and TRBJ1-5; tentatively, D is TRBD1 (6 bases). This TCR was sampled from a human donor in good health (CMV status not recorded). Some clones in this sample may be carry-over from other donors' samples. CDR3 residues: CASADRNSNQPQHF. The CDR3 nucleotides read TGTGCCAGCGCGGACAGAAATAGCAATCAGCCCCAGCATTTT.